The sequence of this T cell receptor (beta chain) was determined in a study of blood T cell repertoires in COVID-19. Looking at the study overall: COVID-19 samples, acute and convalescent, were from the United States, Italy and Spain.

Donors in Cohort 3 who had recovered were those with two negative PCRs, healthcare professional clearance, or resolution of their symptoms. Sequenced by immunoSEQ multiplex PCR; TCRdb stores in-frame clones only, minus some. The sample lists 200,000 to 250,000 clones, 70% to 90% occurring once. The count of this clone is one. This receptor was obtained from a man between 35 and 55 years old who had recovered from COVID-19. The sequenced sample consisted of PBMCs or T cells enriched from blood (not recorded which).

This CDR3 is CASSTSGRASGDTQYF. The CDR3 nucleotides read TGTGCCAGCAGTACTAGCGGGAGGGCCTCTGGAGATACGCAGTATTTT. V gene TRBV5-4 combines with J gene TRBJ2-3, with 13 bases fitting TRBD2. CDR3 length: 16 residues. Germline V lookup: CDR1 SGHNT, CDR2 YYREEE (reference sequence). The trim removed 5 bases at V and 5 bases at J, leaving 8 bases unmatched.